These T cell receptor beta chains were read from a single sample in a study of tumor-infiltrating lymphocytes in primary liver carcinoma. TCRdb reprocessed the multiplex PCR reads with MiXCR, giving one entry per CDR3 protein. The data contain 100,000 or so distinct CDR3 sequences, around three quarters of them singletons. Sequencing was carried out using liver tumor tissue from sampling region 5. The source is a woman aged 60-75 years with primary liver carcinoma and hepatitis B virus infection. Each CDR3 is given with its conserved first and last residue. The D gene is left open where the match is weak. Clone size is stated in some rows and not others, as once, few, many or a class when expanded.

V gene: TRBV6-6
D gene: NA
clone size: NA
J gene: TRBJ1-1
CDR3 protein: CTSSYADRNTEAFF
CDR3 DNA: TGTACCAGCAGTTACGCAGACAGAAACACTGAAGCTTTCTTT

V gene: TRBV12-3/TRBV12-4
D gene: TRBD1
clone size: NA
J gene: TRBJ2-3
CDR3 protein: CASSDVGTGRAYTQYF
CDR3 DNA: TGTGCCAGTAGTGACGTGGGGACAGGGAGGGCCTATACGCAGTATTTT

V gene: TRBV6-1
D gene: TRBD1
clone size: NA
J gene: TRBJ1-1
CDR3 protein: CVSSEYQGDTEAFF
CDR3 DNA: TGTGTCAGCAGTGAATACCAGGGGGACACTGAAGCTTTCTTT

V gene: TRBV4-1
D gene: NA
clone size: NA
J gene: TRBJ2-3
CDR3 protein: CASTLGRSSTDTQYF
CDR3 DNA: TGCGCCAGCACTCTGGGACGCTCCAGCACAGATACGCAGTATTTT

V gene: TRBV4-1
D gene: NA
clone size: NA
J gene: TRBJ2-3
CDR3 protein: CVTSYYGRDRDTHYF
CDR3 DNA: TGCGTCACCAGCTACTACGGGAGGGACAGAGATACGCACTATTTT

V gene: TRBV4-1
D gene: NA
clone size: medium-sized
J gene: TRBJ1-1
CDR3 protein: CASSAGNTEAFF
CDR3 DNA: TGCGCCAGCAGCGCAGGGAACACTGAAGCTTTCTTT

V gene: TRBV29-1
D gene: TRBD2
clone size: NA
J gene: TRBJ2-4
CDR3 protein: CSVGVGGYIRYF
CDR3 DNA: TGCAGCGTCGGAGTCGGGGGGTACATTCGGTACTTC

V gene: TRBV6-6
D gene: NA
clone size: NA
J gene: TRBJ2-1
CDR3 protein: CATGARGIGEQFF
CDR3 DNA: TGTGCCACTGGGGCTAGAGGGATAGGTGAGCAGTTCTTC

V gene: TRBV11-2
D gene: NA
clone size: NA
J gene: TRBJ2-2
CDR3 protein: CASTCDRDKGRGELFF
CDR3 DNA: TGTGCCAGCACCTGCGACCGGGACAAGGGGCGCGGGGAGCTGTTTTTT

V gene: TRBV28
D gene: NA
clone size: many
J gene: TRBJ2-1
CDR3 protein: CASSSLGMAYSYNEQFF
CDR3 DNA: TGTGCCAGCAGTTCACTTGGCATGGCCTACTCCTACAATGAGCAGTTCTTC

V gene: TRBV11-2
D gene: NA
clone size: once
J gene: TRBJ2-2
CDR3 protein: CASSPLQGPTGELLF
CDR3 DNA: TGTGCCAGCAGCCCTCTGCAAGGACCGACCGGGGAGCTGCTTTTC

V gene: TRBV11-3
D gene: TRBD2
clone size: NA
J gene: TRBJ2-5
CDR3 protein: CASSRLQTAGEWRTQYF
CDR3 DNA: TGTGCCAGCAGCCGCCTCCAAACAGCGGGAGAGTGGAGGACCCAGTACTTC

V gene: TRBV11-2
D gene: NA
clone size: NA
J gene: TRBJ2-3
CDR3 protein: CTSSSGVAGPDTQYF
CDR3 DNA: TGCACCAGCAGCTCCGGAGTAGCAGGACCAGATACGCAGTATTTT